This TCR beta chain was documented in a study of human T cells and chemical hapten exposure. Study-level background: Patients got weekly scalp diphenylcyclopropenone doses over the approximately 25-week study. General study points: There was no change with DPC sensitization in TCRs above 1 in 1000 frequency. Among expanded TCRs, significantly more large CDR3 similarity clusters formed than among controls. Alopecia was present in the donors, so their immune response may differ from healthy people's.

TCRdb re-analysed the RACE reads in MiXCR, keeping a single row per CDR3 protein. In the table there are 80,000 to 95,000 distinct CDR3 sequences, roughly 10% of which are singletons. The length of the CDR3 is 12 residues. This clonotype has more than one count but fewer than ten. The antigen remains unidentified. Time point meaning: patch test 1, 2 weeks after DPC sensitization. Treatment noted: therapeutic diphenylcyclopropenone sensitization with weekly scalp DPC. Sequencing was performed on whole blood, taken in connection with sensitization to the hapten diphenylcyclopropenone (DPC). The genes are TRBV21-1 and TRBJ2-3. TRBV21-1 corresponds to a pseudogene. The clonotype comes from a woman in her 50s with alopecia areata. Some clones in this sample may be carry-over from other donors' samples. CDR3 sequence reads: CASRNRTDTQYF. CDR3 nucleotides: TGTGCCAGCAGGAACAGAACAGATACGCAGTATTTT.